What follows are 8 T cell receptor beta chains derived from one specimen sequenced in a study of neurological immune-mediated disorders. TCRdb itself ran the 5' RACE reads through MiXCR, one entry per CDR3 protein. The data hold tens of thousands of distinct CDR3 sequences, with roughly 9.9% observed a single time. Input material: PBMCs. The receptors shown here come from a man between 50 and 59 years old in good health.

This clonotype came up many times. The V call is TRBV7-8, the J call TRBJ1-4, with D unclear. CDR1 SGHVS and CDR2 FQNEAQ come from the germline V gene. The CDR3 consists of 13 residues. V was cut by 1 base and J by 8 bases, with 8 bases left in between. Written as DNA, the CDR3 is TGTGCCAGCAGCTTAGGGTGGGAGGAAAAACTGTTTTTT. It encodes CASSLGWEEKLFF.

This clonotype was counted at least ten times. The chain carries TRBV6-1 and TRBJ1-5; possible D gene TRBD1, 6 bases. The V gene lost 2 bases and the J gene lost 7 bases, with 15 bases spanning the gap. The V gene's germline CDR1 is MNHNS and CDR2 SASEGT. The CDR3 is 15 residues long. CDR3 protein: CASSENLGHHQPQHF. CDR3 bases: TGTGCCAGCAGTGAAAATTTGGGACATCACCAGCCCCAGCATTTT.

The sample holds many counts of this clonotype. The V call is TRBV7-9, the J call TRBJ1-2; D is ambiguous. The CDR3 consists of 14 residues. Germline V CDR1 and CDR2: SEHNR, FQNEAQ (reference sequence). V dropped 0 bases and J dropped 1 base, with 6 bases sitting between them. CDR3: CASSLAGFNYGYTF. The CDR3, as DNA: TGTGCCAGCAGCTTAGCGGGATTTAACTATGGCTACACCTTC.

This clonotype was recorded at least ten times. The J gene is TRBJ2-7, the V gene TRBV7-8; the match to TRBD1 covers 12 bases. Per the germline V gene, CDR1 is SGHVS and CDR2 is FQNEAQ. CDR3 length equals 15 residues. Trimming cost V 5 bases and J 9 bases; bases outside gene matches: 11. The CDR3 bases are TGTGCCAGCAGCCCCCGGGGACAGGGGGCGCATCTGCAGTACTTC. Amino acids: CASSPRGQGAHLQYF.

This clonotype occurred many times. V gene TRBV6-6 combines with J gene TRBJ1-2; maybe TRBD1 (6 bases). V lost 5 bases to trimming and J lost 4 bases, with 14 bases between them. The germline gives CDR1 MNHNY, CDR2 SVGAGI (reference sequence). This CDR3 is built from 14 residues. Written as DNA, the CDR3 is TGTGCCAGCAGTCATTCCCCGGGGGCCTATGGCTACACCTTC. It translates to CASSHSPGAYGYTF.

In its sample, this clonotype was seen many times. This chain joins TRBV6-5 and TRBJ2-1; 7 nucleotides line up with TRBD1. Germline V gene lookup returns CDR1 MNHEY and CDR2 SVGAGI. The ends lost 6 bases at V and 2 bases at J; junction bases unmatched: 10. The CDR3 length is 16 residues. In DNA, the CDR3 is TGTGCCAGCAGCCTAAGAACCGGGACAGCCTACAATGAGCAGTTCTTC. This codes for CASSLRTGTAYNEQFF.

This clonotype was seen a few times. The rearrangement uses TRBV12-3 or TRBV12-4 and TRBJ1-1, with a weak D call TRBD1 (6 bases). V lost 4 bases and J 2 bases, leaving 11 bases between the germline ends. This CDR3 region has 14 residues. Written as DNA, the CDR3 is TGTGCCAGCAGTTGGCAGGGGCTTAACACTGAAGCTTTCTTT. It specifies CASSWQGLNTEAFF.

The table lists this clonotype with many counts. The V gene is TRBV4-1, the J gene TRBJ2-1; 7 bases map to TRBD2. The CDR3 spans 13 residues. CDR1 MGHRA and CDR2 YSYEKL come from the germline V gene. Trimming cost V 3 bases and J 6 bases; bases outside gene matches: 2. CDR3 region: CASSQTSSNEQFF. The CDR3 coding sequence is TGCGCCAGCAGCCAGACTAGCAGCAATGAGCAGTTCTTC.